What follows is one TCR beta chain and its context. Its specificity is not known. The data were obtained in a study of sequential checkpoint blockade in melanoma. General study results and limits: Clinical benefit was about 30 times likelier when tumor T-cell fraction and clonality increased.

Profiling relied on immunoSEQ multiplex PCR, and the TCRdb table lists in-frame clones only, not all of them. The top ten hold 1.5% to 2% of the sample, which has around 35,000 clones, 30% to 40% seen once. As for treatment: randomized to nivolumab then ipilimumab (arm A) or the reverse (arm B). Germline loops: CDR1 MNHGY, CDR2 SAAAGT. There are 18 residues in the CDR3. With 8 bases removed from V and 0 bases from J, the gap between germline ends came to 23 bases. This clonotype was sampled from a human donor with melanoma. The chain combines TRBV6-8 with TRBJ1-5; weak D call: TRBD1 (5 bases). This specimen was tumor tissue (inferred from file names), taken from a patient given nivolumab and ipilimumab in sequence. CDR3 DNA sequence: TGTGCCAGCGCCCCCGCTTATCAGGGTCACTATAGCAATCAGCCCCAGCATTTT. It translates to CASAPAYQGHYSNQPQHF.